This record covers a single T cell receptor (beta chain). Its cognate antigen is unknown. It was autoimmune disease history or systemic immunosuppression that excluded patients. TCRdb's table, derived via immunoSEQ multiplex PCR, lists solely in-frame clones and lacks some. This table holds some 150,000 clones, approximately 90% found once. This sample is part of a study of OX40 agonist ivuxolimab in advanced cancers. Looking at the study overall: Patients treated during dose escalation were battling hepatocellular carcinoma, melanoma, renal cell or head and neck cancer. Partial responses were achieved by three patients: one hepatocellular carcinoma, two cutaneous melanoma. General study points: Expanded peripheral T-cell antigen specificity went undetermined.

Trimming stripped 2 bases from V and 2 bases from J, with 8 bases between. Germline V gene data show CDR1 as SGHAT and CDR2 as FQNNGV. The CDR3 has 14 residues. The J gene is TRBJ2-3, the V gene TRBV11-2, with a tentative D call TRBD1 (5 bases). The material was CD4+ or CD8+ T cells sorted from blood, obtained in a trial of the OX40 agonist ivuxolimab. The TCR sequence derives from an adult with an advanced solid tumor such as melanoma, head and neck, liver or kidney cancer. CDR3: CASSLSGHTDTQYF. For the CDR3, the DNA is TGTGCCAGCAGCTTATCAGGGCACACAGATACGCAGTATTTT.